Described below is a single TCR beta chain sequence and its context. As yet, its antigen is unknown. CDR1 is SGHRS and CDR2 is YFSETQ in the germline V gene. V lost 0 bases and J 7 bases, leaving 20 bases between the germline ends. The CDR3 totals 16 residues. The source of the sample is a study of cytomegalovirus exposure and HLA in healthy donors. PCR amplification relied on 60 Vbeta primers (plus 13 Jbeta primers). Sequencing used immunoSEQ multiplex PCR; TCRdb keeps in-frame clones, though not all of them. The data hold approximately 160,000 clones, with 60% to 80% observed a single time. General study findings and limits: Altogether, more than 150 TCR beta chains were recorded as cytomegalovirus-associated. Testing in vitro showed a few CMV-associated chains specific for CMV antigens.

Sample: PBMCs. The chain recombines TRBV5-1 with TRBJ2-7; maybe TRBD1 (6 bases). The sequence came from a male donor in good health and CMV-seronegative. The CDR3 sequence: CASSLGGRANRGEQYF. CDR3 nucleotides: TGCGCCAGCAGCTTGGGGGGGCGCGCTAATCGGGGAGAGCAGTACTTC.